The 16 T cell receptor beta chains below come from one sample, sequenced in a study of T cell responses to AZD1222 COVID-19 vaccine. Some clones are missing from TCRdb's copy, which holds only in-frame ones; the method was immunoSEQ multiplex PCR. The repertoire holds 60,000 to 75,000 clones, with about 87% as singletons. The specimen was peripheral blood, collected on day 0 of AZD1222 vaccination. These receptors came from an adult in good health.

The chain combines TRBV7-2 with TRBJ2-3; no firm D call. The CDR3 extends over 13 amino acids. CDR1 is SGHTA and CDR2 is FQGNSA in the germline V gene. The V end lost 3 bases, the J end lost 5 bases, and 9 bases lay between the germline ends. CDR3 nucleotide sequence: TGTGCCAGCAGCTTGTTCCAACTAGATACGCAGTATTTT. Its protein product is CASSLFQLDTQYF.

The V call is TRBV5-6, the J call TRBJ2-7; D may be TRBD1 (5 bases). This CDR3 spans 14 amino acids. V was pared by 3 bases and J by 0 bases, with 10 bases between. Germline CDR1 is SGHDT and CDR2 is YYEEEE. In DNA form, the CDR3 reads TGTGCCAGCAGCTACCGACAGCGCTCCTACGAGCAGTACTTC. Protein: CASSYRQRSYEQYF.

The chain recombines TRBV5-1 with TRBJ2-7, with no clear D. Germline lookup yields CDR1 SGHRS and CDR2 YFSETQ. The CDR3 runs 13 residues. V was pared by 0 bases and J by 1 base, with 5 bases between. CDR3 sequence (DNA): TGCGCCAGCAGCTTGGCAAGATCCTACGAGCAGTACTTC. Translating gives CASSLARSYEQYF.

The rearrangement links TRBV7-2 to TRBJ1-5, with TRBD1 matching 12 bases. J was trimmed by 7 bases and V by 1 base; bases with no gene match: 2. This CDR3 comprises 15 residues. The germline gives CDR1 SGHTA, CDR2 FQGNSA. CDR3 region: CASSLGGTGGQPQHF. Here the CDR3 DNA reads TGTGCCAGCAGCTTAGGTGGGACAGGGGGCCAGCCCCAGCATTTT.

V is TRBV11-2 and J is TRBJ1-2; no clear D gene. Germline values: CDR1 SGHAT, CDR2 FQNNGV. The CDR3 extends over 14 amino acids. V was clipped by 2 bases and J by 8 bases, with 15 bases between them. The CDR3 sequence is CASSLQVGGFGYTF. DNA of the CDR3: TGTGCCAGCAGCTTACAGGTCGGAGGTTTCGGCTACACCTTC.

The chain employs TRBV7-9 and TRBJ1-1; a weak D match, TRBD1 (6 bases). Germline V CDR1 and CDR2: SEHNR, FQNEAQ (reference sequence). Trimming cost V 5 bases and J 1 base, with 8 bases left between them. The CDR3 spans 13 residues. CDR3: CASSAGQNTEAFF. CDR3 nucleotides: TGTGCCAGCAGCGCGGGACAGAACACTGAAGCTTTCTTT.

This clone was observed a single time. The V gene is TRBV5-8, the J gene TRBJ2-1; D might be TRBD1 (5 bases). The ends were cut back, 6 bases at V and 2 bases at J, with 15 bases in the middle. The CDR3 is 15 residues long. Germline CDR1 is SGHTS and CDR2 is YDEGEE. The CDR3 DNA reads as TGTGCCAGCATCAGGGCCAGGAGCGCCTACAATGAGCAGTTCTTC. Amino acids: CASIRARSAYNEQFF.

V and J are TRBV7-2 and TRBJ1-2; 8 bases align to TRBD1. After removal of 4 bases from V and 5 bases from J, the junction contained 12 bases not matched to a gene. CDR1 is SGHTA, CDR2 FQGNSA, per germline. CDR3 length: 16 residues. CDR3 amino acids: CASSYAGTGPSYGYTF. CDR3 bases: TGTGCCAGCAGCTACGCCGGGACAGGCCCTTCTTATGGCTACACCTTC.

The genes are TRBV4-1 and TRBJ1-1, with D unresolved. Germline values: CDR1 MGHRA, CDR2 YSYEKL. The CDR3 consists of 15 residues. V gave up 4 bases and J gave up 2 bases, with 14 bases separating them. The CDR3 loop reads CASSPLGEGNTEAFF. The CDR3 DNA reads TGCGCCAGCAGCCCTCTTGGGGAGGGAAACACTGAAGCTTTCTTT.

The J gene is TRBJ1-3, the V gene TRBV4-2; D is ambiguous. CDR3 length: 14 amino acids. The V end was cut by 0 bases, the J end by 2 bases, with 5 bases between. CDR1 and CDR2 from the germline V gene are LGHNA and YNFKEQ. The CDR3 bases are TGTGCCAGCAGCCAAGATCCCGCTGGAAACACCATATATTTT. Translation: CASSQDPAGNTIYF.

The chain joins TRBV6-5 to TRBJ1-2; 8 bases agree with TRBD1. There are 13 residues in the CDR3. V shed 8 bases and J 5 bases; nucleotides not matched to a gene: 7. Germline V gene sequence: CDR1 MNHEY, CDR2 SVGAGI. The CDR3, as DNA: TGTGCCAGCCGCCCCAACAGGGGGTATGGCTACACCTTC. Amino acid sequence: CASRPNRGYGYTF.

The rearrangement links TRBV21-1 to TRBJ1-4; the listed D gene, TRBD1, was not tested against the DNA. TRBV21-1 is a pseudogene segment. This CDR3 comprises 18 residues. The CDR3 reads CASSKGDRILFPNEKLFF. The DNA of the CDR3 is TGTGCCAGCAGCAAAGGGGACAGGATACTATTCCCTAATGAAAAACTGTTTTTT.

The rearrangement links TRBV6-6 to TRBJ1-5; maybe TRBD1 (5 bases). This CDR3 has 12 amino acids. Trimming took off 7 bases at V and 5 bases at J, with 9 bases between the two ends. Germline V CDR1 and CDR2: MNHNY, SVGAGI (reference sequence). The CDR3 nucleotides read TGTGCCAGCACCACGGGGGATCAGCCCCAGCATTTT. This codes for CASTTGDQPQHF.

The chain couples TRBV29-1 to TRBJ1-2; 8 nucleotides agree with TRBD1. V trimming: 1 base; J trimming: 4 bases; junction bases outside the gene matches: 2. The CDR3 loop spans 13 amino acids. Germline V gene sequence: CDR1 SQVTM, CDR2 ANQGSEA. CDR3 in amino acids: CSVEGQGTYGYTF. For the CDR3, the DNA is TGCAGCGTTGAAGGACAGGGGACCTATGGCTACACCTTC.

The J gene is TRBJ2-2, the V gene TRBV18, with D uncertain. The CDR3 consists of 13 residues. Germline V lookup: CDR1 KGHSH, CDR2 LQKENI. The V end lost 2 bases, the J end lost 7 bases, and 8 bases lay between the germline ends. The CDR3 DNA follows: TGTGCCAGCTCACCAGCCTCTAACGGGGAGCTGTTTTTT. This encodes CASSPASNGELFF. The entire variable domain, with the rest obtained from reference TRBV18 and TRBJ2-2, is as follows: NAGVMQNPRHLVRRRGQEARLRCSPMKGHSHVYWYRQLPEEGLKFMVYLQKENIIDESGMPKERFSAEFPKEGPSILRIQQVVRGDSAAYFCASSPASNGELFFGEGSRLTVL.

The genes are TRBV18 and TRBJ2-3, with 9 bases identical to TRBD1. V shed 6 bases and J 3 bases; nucleotides not matched to a gene: 7. The CDR3 is 15 amino acids. Per the germline V gene, CDR1 is KGHSH and CDR2 is LQKENI. The CDR3 DNA follows: TGTGCCAGCTCGCAGAACAGGGGGCGTACAGATACGCAGTATTTT. Protein: CASSQNRGRTDTQYF.